This record concerns one T cell receptor (beta chain) sequence. Its cognate antigen is unknown. Clinical symptoms, serum thyroxine, TRAb, thyroid ultrasound and orbital computed tomography informed diagnoses. What was amplified from RNA transcripts were TCR beta CDR3 regions. HTBI primers drove first-round RT-PCR of the TCR CDR3. One entry per CDR3 protein results from TCRdb running MiXCR on the multiplex PCR reads. In the table there are 660,000 or so distinct CDR3 sequences, roughly 45% of which are singletons. These data are taken from a study of T cells in Graves' hyperthyroidism and ophthalmopathy. CDR1 is MGHDK, CDR2 SYGVNS, per germline. Unmatched junction bases numbered 8, after V lost 3 bases and J lost 8 bases. The CDR3 extends over 15 amino acids. Whole-study findings and limits: Model predictions of ophthalmopathy came a median around 6.5 months before onset. Most expanded thyroid clonotypes above 0.001 recurred in blood.

The clonotype comes from an adult man with Graves' disease, either hyperthyroidism or ophthalmopathy (not recorded which). Input material: peripheral blood or thyroid tissue (not recorded which). This chain connects TRBV25-1 to TRBJ1-4, with TRBD1 matching 8 bases. The CDR3 spells CASSEAGQGEEKLFF. DNA for the CDR3: TGTGCCAGCAGTGAGGCAGGACAGGGTGAAGAAAAACTGTTTTTT.